Presented here are 8 T cell receptor beta chains from one specimen sequenced in a study of CD8 T cells in Susac syndrome (dated by TCRdb to about 2019). Libraries were made using the immunoSEQ multiplex PCR assay. RNA was extracted with the RNeasy kit and 0.5 to 1 ug was reverse transcribed using random hexamers. The raw public reads went through TCRdb reprocessing: fastp at Q25, MiXCR clone calling, in-frame beta chains kept. Every entry covers one CDR3 protein and lists the most common genes and DNA from its rows. The sample contains about 190,000 distinct CDR3 sequences, under 97% of them found a single time. More than 0.08% of the sample comes from the top ten. Specimen: CD4+ T cells from PBMCs. The receptor source for this set is a human donor with Susac syndrome.

This chain joins TRBV5-6 and TRBJ2-3; 7 bases are a match to TRBD1. The CDR3 is 15 amino acids. The germline CDR1 and CDR2 sequences are SGHDT and YYEEEE. Trimming at V came to 4 bases and at J to 6 bases, leaving 11 bases not matched to a gene. The CDR3 protein is CASSPGQNPEDTQYF. DNA of the CDR3: TGTGCCAGCAGCCCGGGACAGAACCCCGAGGATACGCAGTATTTT.

The chain links TRBV3-1 to TRBJ1-6; the D is unclear. The CDR3 extends over 14 amino acids. Germline V gene data show CDR1 as LGHDT and CDR2 as YNNKEL (reference sequence). V was shortened by 2 bases and J by 3 bases, with 5 bases between the two germline ends. This CDR3 reads CASSQQNYNSPLHF. CDR3 coding DNA: TGTGCCAGCAGCCAACAGAACTATAATTCACCCCTCCACTTT.

This chain uses TRBV5-1 with TRBJ2-7; 7 bases agree with TRBD2. V lost 1 base, J lost 4 bases, and 8 bases stayed unmatched. The germline CDR1 and CDR2 sequences are SGHRS and YFSETQ. This CDR3 region has 15 residues. CDR3 DNA: TGCGCCAGCAGCTTGAGGGAGGGTCCCGATTACGAGCAGTACTTC. Its translation is CASSLREGPDYEQYF.

This clonotype occurred once. The V gene is TRBV7-8, the J gene TRBJ1-5, with 7 bases that match TRBD1. The CDR3 is made up of 13 amino acids. The ends lost 2 bases at V and 6 bases at J; junction bases unmatched: 1. Germline CDR1 is SGHVS and CDR2 is FQNEAQ. DNA for the CDR3: TGTGCCAGCAGCTTAAGGGGGCCTCAGCCCCAGCATTTT. Amino acid sequence: CASSLRGPQPQHF.

The chain carries TRBV7-9 and TRBJ1-5, with D uncertain. There are 14 residues in the CDR3. V was pared by 4 bases and J by 2 bases, with 9 bases between. CDR1 SEHNR and CDR2 FQNEAQ come from the germline V gene (reference sequence). CDR3 nucleotide sequence: TGTGCCAGCAGCTCAACCGTTGGCAATCAGCCCCAGCATTTT. It translates to CASSSTVGNQPQHF.

V and J are TRBV5-6 and TRBJ2-3; either TRBD1 or TRBD2 may fit D (5 bases each). The CDR3 covers 14 residues. V gave up 2 bases and J gave up 0 bases, with 7 bases separating them. Looked up from germline, CDR1 is SGHDT and CDR2 is YYEEEE. The CDR3 DNA follows: TGTGCCAGCAGCTTCTGGGGGAGCACAGATACGCAGTATTTT. This translates into CASSFWGSTDTQYF.

The rearrangement uses TRBV30 and TRBJ1-2, with D unresolved. V was shortened by 3 bases and J by 6 bases, with 14 bases between the two germline ends. The CDR3 spans 13 residues. Germline CDR1 is GTSNPN and CDR2 is SVGIG (reference sequence). CDR3 sequence (DNA): TGTGCCTGGAGGAGAGAGTTTGACGATGGCTACACCTTC. Residues: CAWRREFDDGYTF.

CDR3 DNA: TGTGCCAGCAGTGAGTACAGGACAAACTATGGCTACACCTTC. Translated: CASSEYRTNYGYTF. The chain links TRBV2 to TRBJ1-2; weak D call: TRBD1 (5 bases). Per germline, CDR1 SNHLY and CDR2 FYNNEI. The CDR3 totals 14 residues. Trimming left V 3 bases short and J 2 bases short, with 10 bases between.